One and the same sample provided the 24 T cell receptor beta chains below, sequenced in a study of T cells after yellow fever vaccination. TCRdb analysed the 5' RACE reads with MiXCR anew, one entry per CDR3 protein. The table has hundreds of thousands of distinct CDR3 sequences, 12% seen once. The sample consisted of PBMCs, taken on the day of the yellow fever booster vaccination. Receptors originate from a man aged 25 to 45 who received the YFV17D yellow fever vaccine.

Here the CDR3 DNA reads TGTGCCAGTAGTATGGCTAGCGGAAGCTCCTACAATGAGCAGTTCTTC. Translating it yields CASSMASGSSYNEQFF. V gene TRBV19 combines with J gene TRBJ2-1; 7 nucleotides match TRBD2. Trimming at V came to 3 bases and at J to 0 bases, leaving 5 bases not matched to a gene. Germline values: CDR1 LNHDA, CDR2 SQIVND (reference sequence). The CDR3 totals 16 residues.

This clonotype came up a few times. The V and J genes are TRBV5-4 and TRBJ2-1; 8 positions agree with TRBD2. CDR3 length: 13 residues. From germline, CDR1 is SGHNT and CDR2 YYREEE (reference sequence). The V gene end was trimmed by 4 bases and the J gene end by 6 bases; junction bases not matched to a gene: 3. CDR3 nucleotides: TGTGCCAGCAGCCACGGGACTAGCAATGAGCAGTTCTTC. This encodes CASSHGTSNEQFF. The full variable domain, its missing parts supplied by reference TRBV5-4 and TRBJ2-1, is ETGVTQSPTHLIKTRGQQVTLRCSSQSGHNTVSWYQQALGQGPQFIFQYYREEENGRGNFPPRFSGLQFPNYSSELNVNALELDDSALYLCASSHGTSNEQFFGPGTRLTVL.

A note on this clonotype: A much larger clonotype is one base distant, so this may be a read error. The chain is built from TRBV5-1 and TRBJ1-1, with D possibly matching TRBD1 (6 bases). This CDR3 has 13 amino acids. Trimming shortened V by 7 bases and J by 2 bases, and 12 bases separated the two germline ends. Germline CDR1 reads SGHRS; CDR2 reads YFSETQ. CDR3 loop: CASATGINTEAFF. DNA of the CDR3: TGCGCCAGCGCAACAGGGATTAACACTGAAGCTTTCTTT.

V usage is TRBV3-1 and J usage is TRBJ2-5, with a possible D match to TRBD2 (5 bases). The CDR3 length is 13 residues. The ends were cut back, 8 bases at V and 1 base at J, with 11 bases in the middle. Looked up from germline, CDR1 is LGHDT and CDR2 is YNNKEL (reference sequence). The DNA for the CDR3 is TGTGCCAGCTGGTCGGGGTTCCAAGAGACCCAGTACTTC. It specifies CASWSGFQETQYF.

This clonotype was seen only a few times. The J gene is TRBJ2-7, the V gene TRBV7-2; 15 positions match TRBD2. V lost 1 base, J lost 7 bases, and 2 bases stayed unmatched. CDR1 is SGHTA, CDR2 FQGNSA, per germline. This CDR3 spans 15 amino acids. Written as DNA, the CDR3 is TGTGCCAGCAGCTTAGGAGGGACTAGCGGGGGGGAGCAGTACTTC. Translating gives CASSLGGTSGGEQYF.

This chain uses TRBV24-1 with TRBJ2-3, with D possibly matching TRBD2 (6 bases). The CDR3 is made up of 17 amino acids. V was pared by 4 bases and J by 5 bases, with 21 bases between. Germline CDR1 and CDR2: KGHDR and SFDVKD. The CDR3 nucleotides are TGTGCCACCAGTGACCCCTGGGACTCCGGTGGGGAAGATACGCAGTATTTT. It is translated as CATSDPWDSGGEDTQYF.

The sample holds a few counts of this clonotype. The gene calls are TRBV15 and TRBJ2-1, with D unclear. In germline, CDR1 is LNHNV, CDR2 YYDKDF (reference sequence). V was trimmed by 7 bases and J by 10 bases, leaving 17 bases between them. CDR3 length: 13 amino acids. The CDR3 nucleotides read TGTGCCACCACCGGTATGAGTGAGGTCGAGCAGTTCTTC. Its translation is CATTGMSEVEQFF.

This clonotype came up a few times. The chain couples TRBV9 to TRBJ2-1, with D perhaps matching TRBD2 (5 bases). V lost 0 bases, J lost 4 bases, and 11 bases lay in between. Germline CDR1 SGDLS, CDR2 YYNGEE. The CDR3 is 15 residues long. The CDR3 reads CASSVGGSVYNEQFF. The CDR3, as DNA: TGTGCCAGCAGCGTAGGAGGTAGCGTTTACAATGAGCAGTTCTTC.

This clonotype turned up a few times. The chain has TRBV6-5 and TRBJ1-6; tentative D call: TRBD1 (5 bases). V gave up 7 bases and J gave up 10 bases, with 17 bases separating them. Germline assignment: CDR1 MNHEY and CDR2 SVGAGI. This CDR3 contains 14 residues. The CDR3 is CASKWQGGRSPLHF. The CDR3 DNA follows: TGTGCCAGCAAATGGCAGGGAGGTCGGTCACCCCTCCACTTT.

This clonotype was detected a few times. The J gene is TRBJ2-7, the V gene TRBV10-1; TRBD1 matches 7 bases. Germline V lookup: CDR1 WNHNN, CDR2 SYGVQD (reference sequence). The CDR3 totals 14 residues. V was clipped by 3 bases and J by 4 bases; unmatched bases: 6. In DNA form, the CDR3 reads TGCGCCAGCAGTGACCCCTCGGACAGGTACGAGCAGTACTTC. It codes for CASSDPSDRYEQYF.

CDR3 bases: TGCAGCGTTGAAGCGAATTCAGGCGAGCAGTACTTC. It encodes CSVEANSGEQYF. V usage is TRBV29-1 and J usage is TRBJ2-7; no definite D call. Germline V CDR1 and CDR2: SQVTM, ANQGSEA. Between the trimmed V and J ends, which lost 1 base and 6 bases, there was a span of 10 bases. CDR3 length: 12 residues.

This clonotype was recorded a few times. The gene calls are TRBV20-1 and TRBJ2-7; D gene unclear. Per germline, CDR1 DFQATT and CDR2 SNEGSKA (reference sequence). Between the trimmed V and J ends, which lost 4 bases and 4 bases, there was a span of 14 bases. The CDR3 loop spans 13 amino acids. CDR3 in amino acids: CSAIHGVTYEQYF. The CDR3 DNA reads as TGCAGTGCTATCCATGGAGTTACGTACGAGCAGTACTTC.

This chain connects TRBV7-7 to TRBJ2-1; 11 nucleotides match TRBD1. V lost 4 bases, J lost 8 bases, and 7 bases stayed unmatched. The CDR3 runs to 15 residues. The germline gives CDR1 SSHAT, CDR2 FNYEAQ (reference sequence). The CDR3 loop is CASSSGQGAYDEQFF. In DNA form, the CDR3 reads TGTGCCAGCAGCTCAGGACAGGGGGCTTATGATGAGCAGTTCTTC. Complete variable domain (other parts from reference TRBV7-7 and TRBJ2-1): GAGVSQSPRYKVTKRGQDVTLRCDPISSHATLYWYQQALGQGPEFLTYFNYEAQPDKSGLPSDRFSAERPEGSISTLTIQRTEQRDSAMYRCASSSGQGAYDEQFFGPGTRLTVL.

This clonotype has a handful of counts. V usage is TRBV15 and J usage is TRBJ2-5; TRBD2 agrees at 9 bases. The CDR3 consists of 14 residues. V trimming: 7 bases; J trimming: 2 bases; junction bases outside the gene matches: 5. CDR1 is LNHNV, CDR2 YYDKDF, per germline (reference sequence). CDR3 nucleotide sequence: TGTGCCACCACGGGCCTAGCGGGACAAGAGACCCAGTACTTC. This codes for CATTGLAGQETQYF.

The rearrangement links TRBV3-1 to TRBJ2-5; 8 bases agree with TRBD2. Germline V gives CDR1 LGHDT, CDR2 YNNKEL (reference sequence). Trimming removed 4 bases from V and 2 bases from J; junction bases left unmatched: 9. The CDR3 is 16 residues long. Here the CDR3 reads CASSPGRGAVQETQYF. The DNA for the CDR3 is TGTGCCAGCAGCCCCGGGCGGGGGGCGGTACAAGAGACCCAGTACTTC.

In its sample, this clonotype was seen a few times. The V gene is TRBV12-3 or TRBV12-4, the J gene TRBJ2-2; D remains unclear. The CDR3 is 13 amino acids. V was trimmed by 8 bases and J by 3 bases, leaving 10 bases between them. The CDR3 loop reads CASRRTDTGELFF. The CDR3 coding sequence is TGTGCCAGCCGCCGGACGGACACCGGGGAGCTGTTTTTT.

Notes on this clonotype: A much larger clone is a single base away; this may be a read error. The chain recombines TRBV5-1 with TRBJ2-1; perhaps TRBD2 as D (5 bases). The CDR3 runs to 16 residues. CDR1 and CDR2 (germline): SGHRS, YFSETQ. V was trimmed by 0 bases and J by 0 bases, leaving 10 bases between them. The CDR3 nucleotides are TGCGCCAGCAGCTTGGTTCCGGGAACCTCCTACAATGAGCAGTTCTTC. This translates into CASSLVPGTSYNEQFF.

V and J are TRBV5-1 and TRBJ2-6; perhaps D is TRBD1 or TRBD2 (6 bases each). The CDR3 has 16 residues. Trimming took 4 bases from V and 4 from J, leaving 15 bases between them. Germline assignment: CDR1 SGHRS and CDR2 YFSETQ. This chain's CDR3 is CASSKEGGPGANVLTF. In DNA form, the CDR3 reads TGCGCCAGCAGCAAGGAAGGGGGGCCCGGGGCCAACGTCCTGACTTTC.

This clonotype appeared a few times. V gene TRBV2 combines with J gene TRBJ2-7; tentatively, D is TRBD1 or TRBD2 (5 bases each). This CDR3 spans 14 amino acids. V shed 6 bases and J shed 3 bases, with 15 bases lying between them. The germline gives CDR1 SNHLY, CDR2 FYNNEI. As DNA, the CDR3 is TGTGCCAGCAGAAGGGACCGAGATGACTACGAGCAGTACTTC. The encoded protein is CASRRDRDDYEQYF. Full variable domain (outside the CDR3, taken from reference TRBV2 and TRBJ2-7): EPEVTQTPSHQVTQMGQEVILRCVPISNHLYFYWYRQILGQKVEFLVSFYNNEISEKSEIFDDQFSVERPDGSNFTLKIRSTKLEDSAMYFCASRRDRDDYEQYFGPGTRLTVT.

This clonotype has more than one count but fewer than ten. The J gene is TRBJ2-5, the V gene TRBV11-2, with D perhaps TRBD2 (6 bases). The CDR3 contains 19 residues. With 1 base removed from V and 5 bases from J, the gap between germline ends came to 26 bases. Germline-derived CDR1 and CDR2 are SGHAT and FQNNGV. CDR3 sequence (DNA): TGTGCCAGCAGCTTAGTTTATGTCAGACTAGTTGGGATGGGGGAGACCCAGTACTTC. It is translated as CASSLVYVRLVGMGETQYF.

The rearrangement joins TRBV14 to TRBJ1-2, with D hard to call. The CDR3 has 13 residues. Trimming pared 2 bases from V and 4 bases from J, leaving 8 bases between. The germline CDR1 and CDR2 sequences are SGHDN and FVKESK. The DNA for the CDR3 is TGTGCCAGCAGCCAATTCCCAAGCTATGGCTACACCTTC. As protein: CASSQFPSYGYTF.

The rearrangement joins TRBV15 to TRBJ2-1, with 8 positions matching TRBD2. In germline, CDR1 is LNHNV, CDR2 YYDKDF (reference sequence). The CDR3 runs to 15 residues. V gave up 3 bases and J gave up 9 bases; unmatched junction bases: 10. The chain's CDR3 is CATSSGLAKGGEQFF. As DNA, the CDR3 is TGTGCCACCAGCAGTGGACTAGCCAAAGGGGGTGAGCAGTTCTTC.

This rearrangement joins TRBV7-6 to TRBJ2-1, with D possibly TRBD2 on 6 matching bases. This CDR3 comprises 15 residues. Germline values: CDR1 SGHVS, CDR2 FNYEAQ. Deletions cut 5 bases from V and 8 bases from J, with 19 bases between. The CDR3 sequence is CASSPSALDIYEQFF. As DNA, the CDR3 is TGTGCCAGCAGCCCTAGCGCCCTAGATATCTATGAGCAGTTCTTC.

This clonotype was counted between two and nine times. The chain links TRBV25-1 to TRBJ2-3; 11 nucleotides align to TRBD2. The CDR3 runs 18 residues. The germline gives CDR1 MGHDK, CDR2 SYGVNS. V shed 4 bases and J 2 bases; nucleotides not matched to a gene: 11. The CDR3 nucleotides read TGTGCCAGCAGTGCTGGCGGAGCGGGACTAGCGGCCACAGATACGCAGTATTTT. This sequence encodes CASSAGGAGLAATDTQYF. The variable domain in full, with the rest retrieved from reference TRBV25-1 and TRBJ2-3, is EADIYQTPRYLVIGTGKKITLECSQTMGHDKMYWYQQDPGMELHLIHYSYGVNSTEKGDLSSESTVSRIRTEHFPLTLESARPSHTSQYLCASSAGGAGLAATDTQYFGPGTRLTVL.